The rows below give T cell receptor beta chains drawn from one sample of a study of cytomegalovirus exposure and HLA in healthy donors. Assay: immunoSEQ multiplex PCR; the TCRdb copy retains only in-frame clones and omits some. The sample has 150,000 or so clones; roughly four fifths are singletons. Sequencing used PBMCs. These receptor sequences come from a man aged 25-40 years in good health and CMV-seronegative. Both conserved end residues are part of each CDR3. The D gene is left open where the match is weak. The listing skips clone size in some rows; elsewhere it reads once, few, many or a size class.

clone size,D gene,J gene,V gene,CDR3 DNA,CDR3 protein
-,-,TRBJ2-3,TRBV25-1,TGTGCCAGCAGTGGGGGGCGGGGGGATACGCAGTATTTT,CASSGGRGDTQYF
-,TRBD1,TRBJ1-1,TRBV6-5,TGTGCCAGCAGTCCCGGACAGGGGAATACTGAAGCTTTCTTT,CASSPGQGNTEAFF
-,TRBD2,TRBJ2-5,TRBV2,TGTGCCAGCAGAGAAATTGGACTAGCGGGAGAGACCCAGTACTTC,CASREIGLAGETQYF
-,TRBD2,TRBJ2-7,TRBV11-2,TGTGCCAGCAACGGGGGGGCCATATACGAGCAGTACTTC,CASNGGAIYEQYF
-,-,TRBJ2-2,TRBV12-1,TGTGCCAGCAGCGTTTTAGCCCGCGGGTTTAACACCGGGGAGCTGTTTTTT,CASSVLARGFNTGELFF
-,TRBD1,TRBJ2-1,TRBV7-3,TGTGCCAGCAGCTTTACCGGGACAGGGGGGATCTATGAGCAGTTCTTC,CASSFTGTGGIYEQFF
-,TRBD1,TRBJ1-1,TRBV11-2,TGTGCCAGCAGCCCGCGACAGGGGGCGCGGACTGAAGCTTTCTTT,CASSPRQGARTEAFF
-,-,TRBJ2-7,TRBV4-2,TGTGCCAGCAGCCAGCCTGGAGTAGCTGGAGAGCAGTACTTC,CASSQPGVAGEQYF
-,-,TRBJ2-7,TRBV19,TGTGCCAGTAGTATAACGGGGGGCCTCTCCTACGAGCAGTACTTC,CASSITGGLSYEQYF
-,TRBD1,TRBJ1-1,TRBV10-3,TGTGCCATCAGCGAACAGGGGGCGAACACTGAAGCTTTCTTT,CAISEQGANTEAFF
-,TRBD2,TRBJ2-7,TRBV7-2,TGTACCAGCAGCCAGCATCAAACTAGCGGGAGTTACGAGCAGTACTTC,CTSSQHQTSGSYEQYF
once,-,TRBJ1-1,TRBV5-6,TGTGCCAGCAGCTTGGCGCCAGGAAACACTGAAGCTTTCTTT,CASSLAPGNTEAFF
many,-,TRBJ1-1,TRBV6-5,TGTGCCAGCAGTCTTTCCGGCACTGAAGCTTTCTTT,CASSLSGTEAFF
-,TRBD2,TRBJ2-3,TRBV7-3,TGTGCCAGCAGCCCCAAGACTAGCGGGGGGGCAGATACGCAGTATTTT,CASSPKTSGGADTQYF
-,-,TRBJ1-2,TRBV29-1,TGCAGCGTTGAAGGCCAGGGAGGAAACTATGGCTACACCTTC,CSVEGQGGNYGYTF
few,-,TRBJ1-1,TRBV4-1,TGCGCCAGCAGCCAAGATGGACAGCTAGGTGGTGAAGCTTTCTTT,CASSQDGQLGGEAFF
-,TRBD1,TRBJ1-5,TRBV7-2,TGTGCCAGCAGCCAGGGACAGTTTAGCAATCAGCCCCAGCATTTT,CASSQGQFSNQPQHF
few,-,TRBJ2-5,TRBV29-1,TGCAGCGTTGAAGCTGAAATAACTTGGGACTGGGGAGAGACCCAGTACTTC,CSVEAEITWDWGETQYF
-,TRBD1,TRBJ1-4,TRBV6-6,TGTGCCAGCAGTTTTGATCGACAGGGTTATGAAAAACTGTTTTTT,CASSFDRQGYEKLFF
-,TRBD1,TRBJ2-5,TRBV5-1,TGCGCCAGCAGCAACCGGGACAGGAGCTTACAAGAGACCCAGTACTTC,CASSNRDRSLQETQYF
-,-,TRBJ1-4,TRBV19,TGTGCCAGTAGTACGGGGGTAGTATATGAAAAACTGTTTTTT,CASSTGVVYEKLFF
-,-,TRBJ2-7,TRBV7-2,TGTGCCAGCAGCTTAGGGCAGTTCTACGAGCAGTACTTC,CASSLGQFYEQYF
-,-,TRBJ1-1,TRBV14,TGTGCCAGCAGCCTCAATAAGTGGGACACTTTATTTTCGAACACTGAAGCTTTCTTT,CASSLNKWDTLFSNTEAFF
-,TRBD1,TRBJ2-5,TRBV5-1,TGCGCCAGCAGCGCGGCGACTGGGGGACAGAAGCAGTACTTC,CASSAATGGQKQYF
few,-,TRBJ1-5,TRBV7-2,TGTGCCAGCAGCTTAACGGGGAGCAATCAGCCCCAGCATTTT,CASSLTGSNQPQHF
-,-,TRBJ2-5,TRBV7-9,TGTGCCAGCAGCCTCCAAGAGACCCAGTACTTC,CASSLQETQYF
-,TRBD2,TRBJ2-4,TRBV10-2,TGCGCCAGCAGTGATAGAAGACTAGCGTTGGACATTCAGTACTTC,CASSDRRLALDIQYF
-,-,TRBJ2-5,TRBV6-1,TGTGCCAGCAGTGAAGAGTGGCAGGGAGGAGAGACCCAGTACTTC,CASSEEWQGGETQYF
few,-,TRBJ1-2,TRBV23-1,TGCGCCAGCAGACCTCAAGAACACGGCAGGGGCTACACCTTC,CASRPQEHGRGYTF
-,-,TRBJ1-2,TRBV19,TGTGCCAGTAGTATCCCGCAGGGCGGCTACACCTTC,CASSIPQGGYTF
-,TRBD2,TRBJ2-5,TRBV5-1,TGCGCCAGCAGCTTGGGGGGAACGGGGGGTCGGTACCAAGAGACCCAGTACTTC,CASSLGGTGGRYQETQYF
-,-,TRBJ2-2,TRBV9,TGTGCCAGCAGCGCCCGACAGAACACCGGGGAGCTGTTTTTT,CASSARQNTGELFF
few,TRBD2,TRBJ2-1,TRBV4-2,TGTGCCAGCAGCCAAGGAAGTAGCGGGGGGGCGAATGAGCAGTTCTTC,CASSQGSSGGANEQFF
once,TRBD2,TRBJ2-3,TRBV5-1,TGCGCCAGCAGCTTGCTAGCGGGAGTAGGTGAGGGCACAGATACGCAGTATTTT,CASSLLAGVGEGTDTQYF
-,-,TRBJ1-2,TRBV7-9,TGTGCCAGCAGCCATTCCCGGAAGGAGATCAACTATGGCTACACCTTC,CASSHSRKEINYGYTF
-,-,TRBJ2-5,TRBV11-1,TGTGCCAGCAGCCCAAACGGGGCACTGACTAGGTCGGTGGAGACCCAGTACTTC,CASSPNGALTRSVETQYF
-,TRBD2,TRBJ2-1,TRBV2,TGTGCCAGTCTAGAGACTAGCTGGGACAATGAGCAGTTCTTC,CASLETSWDNEQFF
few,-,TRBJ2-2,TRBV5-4,TGTGCCATCCGGAGGATGGGGGCACGGACCGGGGAGCTGTTTTTT,CAIRRMGARTGELFF
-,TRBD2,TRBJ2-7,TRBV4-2,TGTGCCAGCAGCCAAGGGACTAGCCGACCCTACGAGCAGTACTTC,CASSQGTSRPYEQYF
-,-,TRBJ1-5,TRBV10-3,TGTGCCACCGGACGACAGGACAATCAGCCCCAGCATTTT,CATGRQDNQPQHF
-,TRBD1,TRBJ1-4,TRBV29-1,TGCAGCGTTGGAACAGGGGGCAATGAAAAACTGTTTTTT,CSVGTGGNEKLFF
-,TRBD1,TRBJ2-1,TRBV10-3,TGTGCCATCAGAGGACAGGGTGAGCAGTTCTTC,CAIRGQGEQFF
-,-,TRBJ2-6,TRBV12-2,TGTGCACCAAGAACGGGACAGGGAAGTTCTGGGGCCAACGTCCTGACTTTC,CAPRTGQGSSGANVLTF
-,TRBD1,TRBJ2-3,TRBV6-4,TGTGCCAGCAGTGATCCGGGACAGGGGTCAGATACGCAGTATTTT,CASSDPGQGSDTQYF
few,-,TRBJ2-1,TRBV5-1,TGCGCCAGCAGCTTGGCTAACTACAATGAGCAGTTCTTC,CASSLANYNEQFF
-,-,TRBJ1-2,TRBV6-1,TGTGCCAGCAGTAGGACAGCAGACTATGGCTACACCTTC,CASSRTADYGYTF
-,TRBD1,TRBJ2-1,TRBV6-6,TGTGCCAGTTCCCGGAACAGGGGCAATGAGCAGTTCTTC,CASSRNRGNEQFF
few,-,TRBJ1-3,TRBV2,TGTGCCAGCAGCCTAAACAGGGACTCTGGAAACACCATATATTTT,CASSLNRDSGNTIYF
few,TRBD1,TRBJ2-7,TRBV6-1,TGTGCCAGCAGTGAATCCGGGACAGGACCCTACGAGCAGTACTTC,CASSESGTGPYEQYF
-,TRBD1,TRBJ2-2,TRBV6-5,TGTGCCAGCAGAGTCCGGGGACAGCGCACCGGGGAGCTGTTTTTT,CASRVRGQRTGELFF
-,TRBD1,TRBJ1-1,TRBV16,TGTGCCAGCAGCCTGCCGGGACAGGCAAACACTGAAGCTTTCTTT,CASSLPGQANTEAFF
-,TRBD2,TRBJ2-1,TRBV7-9,TGTGCCAGCAGCCAACCAGCGGGGGTTTCCTACAATGAGCAGTTCTTC,CASSQPAGVSYNEQFF
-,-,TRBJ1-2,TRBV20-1,TGCAGTGCTAGGGCCGTCCATGGCTACACCTTC,CSARAVHGYTF
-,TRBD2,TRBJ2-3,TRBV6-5,TGTGCCAGCAGTTCCGGCGGGGGGACCACAGATACGCAGTATTTT,CASSSGGGTTDTQYF
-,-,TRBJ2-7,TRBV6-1,TGTGCCAGCACTGCAGTAAACGAGCAGTACTTC,CASTAVNEQYF
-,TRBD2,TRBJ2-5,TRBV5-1,TGCGCCAGCAGCTTGGGGCGGGAGGGAGAGACCCAGTACTTC,CASSLGREGETQYF
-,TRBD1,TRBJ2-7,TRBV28,TGTGCCAGCAGTTTAGGGGACAGACCCTACGAGCAGTACTTC,CASSLGDRPYEQYF
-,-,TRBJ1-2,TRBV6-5,TGTGCCAGCAGTACCCGGGACACCCTCTATGGCTACACCTTC,CASSTRDTLYGYTF
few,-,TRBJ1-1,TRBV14,TGTGCCAGCAGCCAACAATGGGGGGGAGGCCCTTTTGAAGCTTTCTTT,CASSQQWGGGPFEAFF
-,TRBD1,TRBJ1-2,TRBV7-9,TGTGCCAGCACACCTACAGGGGGCCACTATGGCTACACCTTC,CASTPTGGHYGYTF